This TCR beta chain was recorded in a study of response to subunit inactivated influenza vaccine. The study's findings and limits: Researchers suggested that each seasonal influenza vaccination recruits few new T cells.

A remark on this clonotype: The antigen remains undetermined.

Germline V CDR1 and CDR2: LNHDA, SQIVND (reference sequence). The CDR3 sequence is 13 residues long. V lost 0 bases and J lost 4, with 6 bases in between. One entry per CDR3 protein, called by TCRdb with MiXCR from the RT-PCR reads. The data contain around 470,000 distinct CDR3 sequences, around 7.7% of them singletons. This sample comprised PBMCs from blood, obtained around 25 months after vaccination. The clonotype comes from a man aged 50 to 75 who received an inactivated influenza vaccine. The rearrangement joins TRBV19 to TRBJ1-1; D unresolved. The CDR3 nucleotides are TGTGCCAGTAGTATAGAGGGTGTCACTGAAGCTTTCTTT. Its protein is CASSIEGVTEAFF. Variable domain in full (rest from reference TRBV19 and TRBJ1-1): DGGITQSPKYLFRKEGQNVTLSCEQNLNHDAMYWYRQDPGQGLRLIYYSQIVNDFQKGDIAEGYSVSREKKESFPLTVTSAQKNPTAFYLCASSIEGVTEAFFGQGTRLTVV.